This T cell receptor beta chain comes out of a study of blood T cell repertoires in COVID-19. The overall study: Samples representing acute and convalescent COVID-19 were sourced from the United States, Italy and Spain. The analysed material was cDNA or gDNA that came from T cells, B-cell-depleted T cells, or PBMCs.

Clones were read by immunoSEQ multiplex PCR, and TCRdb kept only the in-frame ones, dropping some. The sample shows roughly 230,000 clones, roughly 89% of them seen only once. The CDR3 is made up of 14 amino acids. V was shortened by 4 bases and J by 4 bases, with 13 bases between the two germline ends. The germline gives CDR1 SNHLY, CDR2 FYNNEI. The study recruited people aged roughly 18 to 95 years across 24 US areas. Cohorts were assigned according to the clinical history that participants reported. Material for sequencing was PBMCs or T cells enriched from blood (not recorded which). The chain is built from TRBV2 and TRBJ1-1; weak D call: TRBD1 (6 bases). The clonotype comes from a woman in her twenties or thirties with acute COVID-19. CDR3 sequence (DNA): TGTGCCAGCAGTGGCAACAGGGCATTCACTGAAGCTTTCTTT. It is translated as CASSGNRAFTEAFF.